Following are 16 T cell receptor beta chains from one sample sequenced in a study of Graves' ophthalmopathy and Graves' hyperthyroidism. Investigators amplified TCR beta CDR3 regions from RNA transcripts. Investigators did first-round RT-PCR with HTBI primers, then second-round multiplex PCR. TCRdb re-derived calls from the multiplex PCR reads in MiXCR, one entry per CDR3 protein. The sample consists of roughly 350,000 distinct CDR3 sequences, about 15% of them appearing once. Input material: peripheral blood. These receptors all come from an adult woman with stable Graves' hyperthyroidism.

This clonotype was found many times. V gene TRBV20-1 combines with J gene TRBJ1-6, with D possibly matching TRBD1 (5 bases). From germline, CDR1 is DFQATT and CDR2 SNEGSKA (reference sequence). This CDR3 contains 14 residues. Between the trimmed V and J ends, which lost 5 bases and 8 bases, there was a span of 16 bases. The CDR3 DNA is TGCAGTGCTCCCGTGAGGGGTAGAGATTCACCCCTCCACTTT. As protein: CSAPVRGRDSPLHF.

The J gene is TRBJ1-2, the V gene TRBV24-1; D remains unclear. V was shortened by 4 bases and J by 2 bases, with 10 bases between the two germline ends. CDR1 and CDR2 from the germline V gene are KGHDR and SFDVKD. The CDR3 spans 14 residues. DNA of the CDR3: TGTGCCACCAGTGAGAGAAGCTTAAACTATGGCTACACCTTC. It yields the protein CATSERSLNYGYTF.

The sample holds many counts of this clonotype. J is TRBJ2-5 and V is TRBV7-3; 9 bases agree with TRBD1. Germline CDR1 SGHTA, CDR2 FQGTGA. V shed 4 bases, J shed 4 bases, and the junction held 7 bases outside the gene matches. This CDR3 contains 15 residues. In DNA form, the CDR3 reads TGTGCCAGCAGCTCGGCCGGGACAGGGCGAGAGACCCAGTACTTC. The encoded protein is CASSSAGTGRETQYF.

This clonotype was seen at least ten times. This sequence joins TRBV12-5 and TRBJ2-2; 9 bases line up with TRBD1. The junction had 8 bases not matched to a gene; V was cut back by 3 bases and J by 6 bases. Germline CDR1 and CDR2: LGHNT and FRNRAP. This CDR3 has 16 amino acids. The CDR3 nucleotides read TGTGCTAGTGGTTTCCCGGGACAGGGTAGCGCCGGGGAGCTGTTTTTT. It specifies CASGFPGQGSAGELFF.

Many counts were recorded for this clonotype. The chain couples TRBV6-1 to TRBJ1-1, with 8 bases fitting TRBD1. Germline V gene sequence: CDR1 MNHNS, CDR2 SASEGT. V was pared by 2 bases and J by 10 bases, with 9 bases of the junction left unmatched. The CDR3 has 14 amino acids. The CDR3 sequence: CASSETQGAWGAFF. The CDR3 nucleotides read TGTGCCAGCAGTGAAACCCAGGGGGCTTGGGGAGCTTTCTTT.

In this sample, this clonotype turned up many times. This sequence joins TRBV28 and TRBJ2-5; TRBD1 agrees at 10 bases. The CDR3 covers 15 residues. From germline, CDR1 is MDHEN and CDR2 SYDVKM. Germline trimming cut 7 bases from V and 5 bases from J; bases unmatched to any gene: 10. DNA for the CDR3: TGTGCCAGCACCCTTCGACAGGGGGCGGGGGAGACCCAGTACTTC. Its translation: CASTLRQGAGETQYF.

This clonotype has ten or more counts. This chain connects TRBV6-1 to TRBJ2-2; D may be TRBD2 (6 bases). This CDR3 comprises 13 residues. The V gene's germline CDR1 is MNHNS and CDR2 SASEGT. Trimming shortened V by 6 bases and J by 6 bases, and 11 bases separated the two germline ends. The CDR3 spells CASRGLPPGELFF. The CDR3 nucleotides read TGTGCCAGCAGGGGACTTCCCCCCGGGGAGCTGTTTTTT.

This clonotype was seen repeatedly, ten times or more. This rearrangement joins TRBV13 to TRBJ2-2, with D perhaps TRBD1 or TRBD2 (5 bases each). CDR1 and CDR2 from the germline V gene are PRHDT and FYEKMQ (reference sequence). CDR3 length: 13 amino acids. V lost 2 bases, J lost 6 bases, and 7 bases lay in between. CDR3 coding DNA: TGTGCCAGCAGCTTAAGGGACCCCGGGGAGCTGTTTTTT. This sequence encodes CASSLRDPGELFF.

The chain couples TRBV5-1 to TRBJ2-5; perhaps TRBD1 as D (5 bases). The CDR3 spans 14 residues. V was shortened by 0 bases and J by 5 bases, with 11 bases between the two germline ends. In germline, CDR1 is SGHRS, CDR2 YFSETQ. This CDR3 reads CASSLAGNIETQYF. The DNA of the CDR3 is TGCGCCAGCAGCTTGGCAGGGAACATCGAGACCCAGTACTTC.

This clonotype was detected many times. V gene TRBV28 combines with J gene TRBJ2-7, with 9 bases identical to TRBD1. The germline V gene has CDR1 MDHEN and CDR2 SYDVKM. With V trimmed by 5 bases and J by 4 bases, 12 bases remained unmatched. The CDR3 sequence is 16 residues long. The DNA for the CDR3 is TGTGCCAGCAGTCTCCCGGGACAGGGAATAGGATACGAGCAGTACTTC. Translation: CASSLPGQGIGYEQYF.

Only one count was recorded for this clonotype. A single base separates this from a much larger clone, so it may be a read error. The rearrangement links TRBV15 to TRBJ1-1; no firm D call. Per the germline V gene, CDR1 is LNHNV and CDR2 is YYDKDF (reference sequence). CDR3 size: 13 residues. The CDR3 region is CATSRDLPPVSVF. CDR3 nucleotide sequence: TGTGCCACCAGCAGAGATCTGCCCCCCGTTTCTGTCTTT. The full variable domain, rest sourced from reference TRBV15 and TRBJ1-1, is DAMVIQNPRYQVTQFGKPVTLSCSQTLNHNVMYWYQQKSSQAPKLLFHYYDKDFNNEADTPDNFQSRRPNTSFCFLDIRSPGLGDTAMYLCATSRDLPPVSVFGQGTRLTVV.

This clonotype was found many times. The V gene is TRBV28, the J gene TRBJ2-7; D uncertain. From germline, CDR1 is MDHEN and CDR2 SYDVKM. Deletions cut 6 bases from V and 7 bases from J, with 16 bases between. This CDR3 comprises 13 residues. The CDR3 DNA is TGTGCCAGCAGCCTCCCCTTCCTGGGGGAGCAGTACTTC. Translation gives CASSLPFLGEQYF.

This clonotype was observed many times. J is TRBJ1-1 and V is TRBV28; D is unresolved. Germline V gene lookup returns CDR1 MDHEN and CDR2 SYDVKM. This CDR3 has 16 residues. The ends were cut back, 7 bases at V and 0 bases at J, with 18 bases in the middle. In DNA form, the CDR3 reads TGTGCCAGCACCCCCCTCAAGGGCCAGCTGAACACTGAAGCTTTCTTT. It specifies CASTPLKGQLNTEAFF. Based on the CDR3 plus reference TRBV28 and TRBJ1-1, the full variable domain is DVKVTQSSRYLVKRTGEKVFLECVQDMDHENMFWYRQDPGLGLRLIYFSYDVKMKEKGDIPEGYSVSREKKERFSLILESASTNQTSMYLCASTPLKGQLNTEAFFGQGTRLTVV.

This clonotype was observed a few times. The CDR3: CASSSRVPPYEQYF. CDR3 nucleotide sequence: TGTGCCAGCAGTTCCCGGGTTCCTCCCTACGAGCAGTACTTC. This chain links TRBV12-3 or TRBV12-4 with TRBJ2-7; D uncertain. V was pared by 4 bases and J by 2 bases, with 12 bases between. The CDR3 has 14 residues.

This clonotype was counted between two and nine times. V usage is TRBV7-8 and J usage is TRBJ2-4; 7 nucleotides line up with TRBD1. The V segment lost 2 bases and the J segment 8 bases; nucleotides outside the gene matches: 15. The CDR3 covers 17 residues. The germline gives CDR1 SGHVS, CDR2 FQNEAQ. CDR3 amino acids: CASSLLGLDREWDIQYF. CDR3 DNA: TGTGCCAGCAGCTTATTGGGCTTAGACAGGGAATGGGACATTCAGTACTTC.

Of note for this clonotype: A clone one base away is much larger, so this may be a read error. The chain recombines TRBV19 with TRBJ1-5, with 8 bases that match TRBD1. Germline CDR1 and CDR2: LNHDA and SQIVND (reference sequence). This CDR3 is 17 amino acids long. The CDR3 region has the DNA TGTGCCAGTAGTACCTCCGAGTGGACAGGGCCAAATCAGCCCCTGCATTTT. Its protein is CASSTSEWTGPNQPLHF.